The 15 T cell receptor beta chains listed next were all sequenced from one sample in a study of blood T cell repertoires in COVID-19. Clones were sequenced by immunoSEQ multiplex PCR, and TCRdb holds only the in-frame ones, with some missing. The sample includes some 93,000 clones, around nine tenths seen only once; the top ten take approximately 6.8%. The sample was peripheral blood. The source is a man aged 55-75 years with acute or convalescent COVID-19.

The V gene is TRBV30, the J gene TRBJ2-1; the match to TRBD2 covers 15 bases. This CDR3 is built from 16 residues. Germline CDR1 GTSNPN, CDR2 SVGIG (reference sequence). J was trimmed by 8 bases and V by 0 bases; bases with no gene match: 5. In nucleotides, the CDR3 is TGTGCCTGGAGTGTGGGACTAGCGGGAGGAGAACATGAGCAGTTCTTC. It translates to CAWSVGLAGGEHEQFF.

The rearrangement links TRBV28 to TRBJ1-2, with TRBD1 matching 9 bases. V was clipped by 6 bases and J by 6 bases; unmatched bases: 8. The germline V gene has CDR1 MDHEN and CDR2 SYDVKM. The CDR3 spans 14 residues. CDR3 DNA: TGTGCCAGCAGCACTACAGGGGGCAGGAATGGCTACACCTTC. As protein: CASSTTGGRNGYTF.

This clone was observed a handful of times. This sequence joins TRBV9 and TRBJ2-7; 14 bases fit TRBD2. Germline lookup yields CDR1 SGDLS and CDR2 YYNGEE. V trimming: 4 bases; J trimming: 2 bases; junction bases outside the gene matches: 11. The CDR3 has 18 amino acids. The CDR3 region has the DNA TGTGCCAGCAGCCCCCAAGGACTAGCGGGAGGTAAGACCTACGAGCAGTACTTC. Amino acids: CASSPQGLAGGKTYEQYF.

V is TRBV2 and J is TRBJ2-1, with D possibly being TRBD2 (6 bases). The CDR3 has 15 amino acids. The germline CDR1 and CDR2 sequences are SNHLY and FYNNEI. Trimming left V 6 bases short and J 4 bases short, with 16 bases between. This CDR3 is CASRPPGLPYNEQFF. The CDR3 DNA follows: TGTGCCAGCAGGCCACCGGGACTTCCATACAATGAGCAGTTCTTC. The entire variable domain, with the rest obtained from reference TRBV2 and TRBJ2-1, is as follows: EPEVTQTPSHQVTQMGQEVILRCVPISNHLYFYWYRQILGQKVEFLVSFYNNEISEKSEIFDDQFSVERPDGSNFTLKIRSTKLEDSAMYFCASRPPGLPYNEQFFGPGTRLTVL.

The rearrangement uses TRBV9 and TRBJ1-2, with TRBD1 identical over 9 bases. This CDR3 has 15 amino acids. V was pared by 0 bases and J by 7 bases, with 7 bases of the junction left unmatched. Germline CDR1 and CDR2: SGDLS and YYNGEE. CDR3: CASSVGDRAKVGYTF. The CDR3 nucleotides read TGTGCCAGCAGCGTAGGGGACAGGGCGAAAGTTGGCTACACCTTC.

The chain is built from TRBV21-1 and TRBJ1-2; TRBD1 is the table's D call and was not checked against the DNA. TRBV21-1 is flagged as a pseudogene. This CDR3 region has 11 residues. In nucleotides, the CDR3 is TGTGCCAGGGTGTCAGGGGAGGGCTACACCTTC. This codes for CARVSGEGYTF.

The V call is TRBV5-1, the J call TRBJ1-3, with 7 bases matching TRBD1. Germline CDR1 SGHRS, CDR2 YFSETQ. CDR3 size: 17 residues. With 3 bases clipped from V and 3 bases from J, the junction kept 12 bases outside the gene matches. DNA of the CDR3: TGCGCCAGCAGCTCTAGACAGGGCGCAGGTCTTGGAAACACCATATATTTT. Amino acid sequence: CASSSRQGAGLGNTIYF.

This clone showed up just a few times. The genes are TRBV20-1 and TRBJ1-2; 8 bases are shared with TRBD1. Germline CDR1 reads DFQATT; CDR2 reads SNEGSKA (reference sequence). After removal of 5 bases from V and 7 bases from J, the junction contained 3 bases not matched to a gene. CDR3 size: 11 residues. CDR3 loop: CSAGQGGGYTF. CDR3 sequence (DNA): TGCAGTGCTGGACAGGGAGGTGGCTACACCTTC.

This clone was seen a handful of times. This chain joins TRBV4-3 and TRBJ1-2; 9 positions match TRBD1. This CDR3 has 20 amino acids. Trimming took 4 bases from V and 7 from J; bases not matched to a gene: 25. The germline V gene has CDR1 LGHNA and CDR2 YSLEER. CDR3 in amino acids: CASSLTIPGTGTAKVGGYTF. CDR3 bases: TGCGCCAGCAGCCTAACAATACCAGGGACAGGGACGGCTAAGGTTGGTGGCTACACCTTC.

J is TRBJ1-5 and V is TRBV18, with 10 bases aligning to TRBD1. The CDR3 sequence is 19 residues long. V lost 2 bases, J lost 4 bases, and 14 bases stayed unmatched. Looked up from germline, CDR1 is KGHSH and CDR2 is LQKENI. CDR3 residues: CASSPSVRDRGWGNQPQHF. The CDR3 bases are TGTGCCAGCTCACCATCTGTACGGGACAGGGGCTGGGGTAATCAGCCCCAGCATTTT.

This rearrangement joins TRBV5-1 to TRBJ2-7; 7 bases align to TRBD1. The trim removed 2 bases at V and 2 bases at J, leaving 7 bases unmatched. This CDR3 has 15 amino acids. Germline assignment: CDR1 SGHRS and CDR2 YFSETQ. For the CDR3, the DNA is TGCGCCAGCAGCTTTTCCCACAGGGGAACCTACGAGCAGTACTTC. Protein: CASSFSHRGTYEQYF.

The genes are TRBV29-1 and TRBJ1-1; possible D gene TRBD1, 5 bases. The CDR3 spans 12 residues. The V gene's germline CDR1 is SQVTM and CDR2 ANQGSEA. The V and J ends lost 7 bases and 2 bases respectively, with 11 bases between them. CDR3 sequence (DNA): TGCAGCGGGGGCAGACAAAACACTGAAGCTTTCTTT. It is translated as CSGGRQNTEAFF.

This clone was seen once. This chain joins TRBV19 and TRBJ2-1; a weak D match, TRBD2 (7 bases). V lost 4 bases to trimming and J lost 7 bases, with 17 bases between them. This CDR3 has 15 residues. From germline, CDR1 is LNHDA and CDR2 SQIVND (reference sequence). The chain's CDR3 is CASSRRGGIRNEQFF. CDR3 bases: TGTGCCAGTAGTAGAAGGGGGGGCATTCGGAATGAGCAGTTCTTC.

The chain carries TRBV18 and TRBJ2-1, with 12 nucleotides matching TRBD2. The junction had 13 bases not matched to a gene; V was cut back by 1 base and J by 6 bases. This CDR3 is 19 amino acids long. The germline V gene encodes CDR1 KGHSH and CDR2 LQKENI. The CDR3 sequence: CASSPLDSITSGGSNEQFF. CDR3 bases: TGTGCCAGCTCACCACTGGACTCTATTACTAGCGGGGGGTCCAATGAGCAGTTCTTC.

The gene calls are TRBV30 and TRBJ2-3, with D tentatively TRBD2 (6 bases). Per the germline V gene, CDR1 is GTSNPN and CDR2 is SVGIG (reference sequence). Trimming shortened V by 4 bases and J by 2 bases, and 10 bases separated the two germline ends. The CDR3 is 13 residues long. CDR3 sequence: CAWIAGNTDTQYF. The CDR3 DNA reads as TGTGCCTGGATTGCGGGAAACACAGATACGCAGTATTTT.